This section outlines one T cell receptor beta chain sequence together with its context. Adults between about 18 and 95 years of age took part from fewer than 30 US areas. The data are from a study of blood T cell repertoires in COVID-19. Germline V CDR1 and CDR2: MGHDK, SYGVNS. The CDR3 extends over 13 amino acids. The germline V and J ends were trimmed by 3 bases and 2 bases, with 7 bases remaining between them. Here immunoSEQ multiplex PCR was the method, and the copy in TCRdb shows in-frame clones only, minus some. The sample records hundreds of thousands of clones, approximately 89% being singletons.

The sample comprised PBMCs or T cells enriched from blood (not recorded which). The chain combines TRBV25-1 with TRBJ1-2; the D gene is possibly TRBD1 (6 bases). The clonotype was recovered from a woman aged 40 to 50 who had recovered from COVID-19. The CDR3 here is CASSEDSNYGYTF. The CDR3 DNA is TGTGCCAGCAGTGAGGACAGCAACTATGGCTACACCTTC.